Following are 5 T cell receptor beta chains from one sample sequenced in a study of liver allograft versus peripheral blood T cells. At the level of the study: The study compared liver allograft T cell receptor repertoires against peripheral blood repertoires of liver transplant recipients.

TCRdb fed the reads into MiXCR, producing one record per CDR3 protein. The sample lists a few thousand distinct CDR3 sequences, 12% to 15% occurring once. These receptor sequences come from a human patient who had a liver transplant. The graft donor may have given rise to some T cells.

Only a few counts were recorded for this clonotype. J is TRBJ1-5 and V is TRBV20-1, with unresolved D. From germline, CDR1 is DFQATT and CDR2 SNEGSKA (reference sequence). V lost 2 bases, J lost 0 bases, and 8 bases lay in between. This CDR3 is built from 14 residues. CDR3 sequence (DNA): TGCAGTGCTAGAATGGCGGGTAGCAATCAGCCCCAGCATTTT. The encoded protein is CSARMAGSNQPQHF.

This clonotype counts as medium-sized. The chain combines TRBV6-6 with TRBJ2-7, with 8 positions matching TRBD1. The CDR3 runs to 15 residues. Germline V gives CDR1 MNHNY, CDR2 SVGAGI (reference sequence). After removal of 0 bases from V and 0 bases from J, the junction contained 1 base not matched to a gene. CDR3 nucleotide sequence: TGTGCCAGCAGTTACTCGGGACAGGCCTCCTACGAGCAGTACTTC. As protein: CASSYSGQASYEQYF.

CDR3 coding DNA: TGTGCCAGCAGCCCGCAGGGGGAAGGCTACACCTTC. It codes for CASSPQGEGYTF. The chain recombines TRBV5-6 with TRBJ1-2; 7 bases fit TRBD1. This CDR3 contains 12 residues. The V and J ends lost 4 bases and 8 bases, in that order; junction bases with no gene match: 5. Germline-derived CDR1 and CDR2 are SGHDT and YYEEEE.

CDR3: CASSSTSGQRNTEAFF. DNA of the CDR3: TGTGCCAGCAGTAGTACCTCCGGACAGCGAAACACTGAAGCTTTCTTT. V is TRBV14 and J is TRBJ1-1, with D perhaps matching TRBD1 (6 bases). CDR1 and CDR2 from the germline V gene are SGHDN and FVKESK. V gave up 6 bases and J gave up 2 bases, with 19 bases separating them. CDR3 size: 16 residues.

The genes are TRBV28 and TRBJ1-5; possible D gene TRBD1, 5 bases. The CDR3 contains 15 residues. Germline CDR1 is MDHEN and CDR2 is SYDVKM. Trimming cost V 2 bases and J 3 bases, with 11 bases left between them. In DNA, the CDR3 is TGTGCCAGCAGTTTACAGGGCTTTGACAATCAGCCCCAGCATTTT. This encodes CASSLQGFDNQPQHF.